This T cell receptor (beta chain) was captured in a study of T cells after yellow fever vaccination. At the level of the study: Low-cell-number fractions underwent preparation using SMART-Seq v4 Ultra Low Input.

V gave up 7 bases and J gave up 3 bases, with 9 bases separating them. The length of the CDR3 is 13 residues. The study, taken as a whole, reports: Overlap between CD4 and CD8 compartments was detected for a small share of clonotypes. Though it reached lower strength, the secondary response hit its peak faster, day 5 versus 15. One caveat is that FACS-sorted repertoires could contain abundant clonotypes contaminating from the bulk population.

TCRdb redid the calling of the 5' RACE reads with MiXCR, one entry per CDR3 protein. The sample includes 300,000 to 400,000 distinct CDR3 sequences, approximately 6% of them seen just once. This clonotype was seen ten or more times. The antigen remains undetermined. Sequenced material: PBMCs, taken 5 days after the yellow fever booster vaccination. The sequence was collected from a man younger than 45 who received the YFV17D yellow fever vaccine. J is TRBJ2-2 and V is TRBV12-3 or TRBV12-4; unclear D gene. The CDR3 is CASNYRDTGELFF. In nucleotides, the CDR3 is TGTGCCAGCAATTATCGGGACACCGGGGAGCTGTTTTTT.